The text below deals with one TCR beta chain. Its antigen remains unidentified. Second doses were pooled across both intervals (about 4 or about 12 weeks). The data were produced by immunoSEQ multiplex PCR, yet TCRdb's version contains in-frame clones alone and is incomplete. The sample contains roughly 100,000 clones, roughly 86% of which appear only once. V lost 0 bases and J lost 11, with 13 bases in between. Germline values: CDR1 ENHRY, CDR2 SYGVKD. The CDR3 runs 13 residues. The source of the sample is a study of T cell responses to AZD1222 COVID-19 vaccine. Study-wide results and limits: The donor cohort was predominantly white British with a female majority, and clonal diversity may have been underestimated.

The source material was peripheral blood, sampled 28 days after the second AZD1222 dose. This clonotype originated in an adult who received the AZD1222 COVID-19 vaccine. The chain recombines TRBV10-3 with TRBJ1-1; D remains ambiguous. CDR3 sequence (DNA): TGTGCCATCAGTGAGTCGGTGAAAAGGGCGGCTTTCTTT. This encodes CAISESVKRAAFF.